Listed below are T cell receptor beta chains from one sample, sequenced in a study of T cell responses to AZD1222 COVID-19 vaccine. The assay was immunoSEQ multiplex PCR, and TCRdb's table has in-frame clones only and misses some. This table has roughly 120,000 clones, around nine tenths appearing once. The sequencing here drew on peripheral blood, taken on day 0 of AZD1222 vaccination. The receptor source for this set is an adult in good health. Each CDR3 is given with its conserved first and last residue. The order of the fields is V gene, D gene, clone size, J gene, CDR3 protein, CDR3 DNA. A D gene is named only where the DNA matches it firmly. Some rows mark clone size as missing; the rest say once, few, many or name a class of expanded clone.

TRBV7-9	.	.	TRBJ1-5	CASSLYGNQPQHF	TGTGCCAGCAGCTTATACGGGAATCAGCCCCAGCATTTT
TRBV19	TRBD2	once	TRBJ2-5	CASSIARGLAGMETQYF	TGTGCCAGTAGTATAGCCCGAGGACTAGCGGGAATGGAGACCCAGTACTTC
TRBV6-5	.	.	TRBJ2-7	CASSPRRGGIHEQYF	TGTGCCAGCAGTCCCCGGAGGGGGGGAATCCACGAGCAGTACTTC
TRBV7-9	.	.	TRBJ2-2	CASSFSVFSGELFF	TGTGCCAGCAGCTTTTCGGTTTTTAGCGGGGAGCTGTTTTTT
TRBV7-2	.	.	TRBJ1-5	CASSPQRVDNQPQHF	TGTGCCAGCAGCCCACAGAGGGTCGACAATCAGCCCCAGCATTTT
TRBV7-2	TRBD2	.	TRBJ2-2	CASSSPSGGLTGELFF	TGTGCCAGCAGCTCTCCTAGCGGGGGGCTCACCGGGGAGCTGTTTTTT
TRBV7-2	TRBD2	.	TRBJ2-3	CASSLAAGVSKDTQYF	TGTGCCAGCAGCTTAGCAGCGGGAGTAAGTAAAGATACGCAGTATTTT
TRBV2	TRBD1	.	TRBJ1-1	CASSEVRDRVSAFF	TGTGCCAGCAGTGAAGTAAGGGACAGGGTTTCGGCTTTCTTT
TRBV5-6	TRBD1	.	TRBJ1-2	CASSLWDRPLYGYTF	TGTGCCAGCAGCCTGTGGGACAGGCCCTTATATGGCTACACCTTC
TRBV24-1	.	.	TRBJ1-1	CATTGGAGAEAFF	TGTGCCACTACGGGGGGCGCGGGGGCTGAAGCTTTCTTT
TRBV18	TRBD2	.	TRBJ2-7	CASSPVGLAGSSYEQYF	TGTGCCAGCTCACCGGTTGGGCTAGCGGGGAGCTCCTACGAGCAGTACTTC
TRBV27	.	once	TRBJ1-6	CASRQERVDNSPLHF	TGTGCCAGCAGACAAGAGAGGGTGGATAATTCACCCCTCCACTTT
TRBV14	.	.	TRBJ1-4	CASSPLAGTTTNEKLFF	TGTGCCAGCAGTCCGCTCGCTGGGACTACAACTAATGAAAAACTGTTTTTT
TRBV9	.	.	TRBJ1-2	CASSAYGTANYGYTF	TGTGCCAGCAGTGCGTATGGGACGGCTAACTATGGCTACACCTTC
TRBV19	TRBD1	.	TRBJ2-2	CASSPGQGTTGELFF	TGTGCCAGTAGCCCAGGACAGGGGACGACCGGGGAGCTGTTTTTT
TRBV7-8	.	.	TRBJ1-2	CASSRTVNYGYTF	TGTGCCAGCAGCCGTACAGTGAACTATGGCTACACCTTC
TRBV11-2	TRBD1	.	TRBJ1-4	CASSLVRGQGFEKLFF	TGTGCCAGCAGCTTAGTTCGAGGACAGGGGTTTGAAAAACTGTTTTTT